This T cell receptor (beta chain) was recovered during a study of radiotherapy plus CTLA-4 blockade in lung cancer. Study at large: In less than 20% of patients, objective responses were seen; 25% to 40% had disease control. General study findings and limits: Following radiotherapy plus ipilimumab, tumor-derived TCR clones expanded in the blood. Increased serum interferon-beta after radiation also reportedly predicted response strongly.

Using immunoSEQ multiplex PCR, the repertoire was profiled, and TCRdb retains in-frame clones only, with some absent. The repertoire holds about 100,000 clones, roughly 80% seen once, with 0.84% in the top ten. This CDR3 spans 18 amino acids. Germline V CDR1 and CDR2: SGDLS, YYNGEE. The trim removed 1 base at V and 3 bases at J, leaving 8 bases unmatched. Chemo-refractory metastatic non-small-cell lung cancer patients were treated with focal radiation plus CTLA-4 blockade with ipilimumab. Points on this clone: The antigen is unknown.

This specimen consisted of peripheral blood, obtained from a patient treated with radiotherapy plus ipilimumab. V gene TRBV9 combines with J gene TRBJ2-6, with TRBD1 matching over 9 bases. The TCR was taken from a human donor with non-small cell lung cancer who had stable disease on radiotherapy plus ipilimumab. CDR3: CASSVTRTGEGGANVLTF. CDR3 in DNA: TGTGCCAGCAGCGTAACGAGGACAGGGGAGGGTGGGGCCAACGTCCTGACTTTC.